This T cell receptor beta chain was found in a study of shared clonotypes between healthy human individuals. V lost 7 bases and J 5 bases, leaving 10 bases between the germline ends. CDR1 and CDR2 from the germline V gene are DFQATT and SNEGSKA (reference sequence). The CDR3 spans 11 residues. Clones were read by immunoSEQ multiplex PCR, and TCRdb kept only the in-frame ones, dropping some. The table includes some 900,000 clones, over 60% detected once. In the case of this clone: The antigen is unknown.

Within Nashville, Tennessee resided all donors, each a Caucasian adult. Regarding the study as a whole: Rarefaction gave evidence that sorted-subset sequencing remained incomplete despite large depth. Donor clonotype sharing was expected to depend on sequencing depth.

The source of this sequence is a man aged 18 to 29 in good health. This chain uses TRBV20-1 with TRBJ2-3; no reliable D call. Sequences were obtained from memory CD4+ T cells sorted from blood. Noted subset: CD45RA-negative fraction. In DNA form, the CDR3 reads TGCAGTGTTCAGACCGGAGATACGCAGTATTTT. Its protein is CSVQTGDTQYF.